This record looks at one T cell receptor (beta chain) sequence and its context. The antigen remains unidentified. This sample was taken from a study of shared clonotypes between healthy human individuals. General study points: Estimated richness was generally greater in naive than memory subsets.

Profiled with immunoSEQ multiplex PCR; TCRdb holds only in-frame clones, not every one. The profile covers around 1,100,000 clones, with about 72% appearing a single time and 0.89% taken by the ten largest. This sequence originates from a man younger than 35 in good health. Some clones in this sample may be carry-over from other donors' samples. Sequencing was done on a sample of memory CD4+ T cells from PBMCs. Subset given: CD45RA-negative fraction.

For the CDR3, the DNA is TGTGCCAGCAGCCAAGATCTTAGCGTCCCGCTGGCTTTCTTT. Translated, it gives CASSQDLSVPLAFF. This sequence joins TRBV4-2 and TRBJ1-1; D is unclear. CDR1 LGHNA and CDR2 YNFKEQ come from the germline V gene. This CDR3 region has 14 residues. The ends were cut back, 0 bases at V and 11 bases at J, with 16 bases in the middle.